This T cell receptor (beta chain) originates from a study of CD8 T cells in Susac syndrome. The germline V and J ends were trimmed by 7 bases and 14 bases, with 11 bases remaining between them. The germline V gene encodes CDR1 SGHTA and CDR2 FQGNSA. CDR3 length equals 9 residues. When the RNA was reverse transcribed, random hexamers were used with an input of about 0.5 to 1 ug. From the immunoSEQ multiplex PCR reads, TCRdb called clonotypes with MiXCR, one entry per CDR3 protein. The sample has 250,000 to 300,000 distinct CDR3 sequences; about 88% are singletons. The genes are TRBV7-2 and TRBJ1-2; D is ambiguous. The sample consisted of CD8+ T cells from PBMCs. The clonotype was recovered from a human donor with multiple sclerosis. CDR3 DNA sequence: TGTGCCAGCACCCCTTTTTGGACCTTC. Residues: CASTPFWTF.